These 3 T cell receptor beta chains were sequenced from one sample in a study of graft-versus-host responses after intestinal transplantation. Sequencing used immunoSEQ multiplex PCR; TCRdb keeps in-frame clones, though not all of them. The table has 96,000 or so clones, roughly 92% seen once. For these receptors, no antigen is known. The material was unstimulated CD4+ T cells sorted from spleen or lymph node cells, obtained before intestinal transplant. These TCRs come from a human donor who received an intestinal transplant.

The rearrangement links TRBV7-6 to TRBJ2-1; the match to TRBD2 covers 11 bases. V was pared by 6 bases and J by 0 bases, with 4 bases of the junction left unmatched. From germline, CDR1 is SGHVS and CDR2 FNYEAQ. This CDR3 spans 16 amino acids. The CDR3 sequence is CASSSSGRYSYNEQFF. CDR3 sequence (DNA): TGTGCCAGCAGTTCTAGCGGGAGGTACTCCTACAATGAGCAGTTCTTC.

The chain couples TRBV28 to TRBJ2-1, with D possibly matching TRBD2 (5 bases). V was pared by 3 bases and J by 4 bases, with 10 bases between. The germline V gene encodes CDR1 MDHEN and CDR2 SYDVKM. The CDR3 contains 14 residues. Here the CDR3 reads CASSFTDFYNEQFF. The CDR3 nucleotides read TGTGCCAGCAGTTTTACGGACTTTTACAATGAGCAGTTCTTC.

The genes are TRBV6-6 and TRBJ1-2; TRBD1 matches 8 bases. Trimming took 5 bases from V and 7 from J; bases not matched to a gene: 3. Germline values: CDR1 MNHNY, CDR2 SVGAGI (reference sequence). The CDR3 extends over 12 amino acids. The CDR3 sequence: CASSMGQAGYTF. CDR3 DNA: TGTGCCAGCAGTATGGGACAGGCTGGCTACACCTTC.